This paragraph covers one T cell receptor beta chain sequence. The data were taken from a study of monozygotic twins with inflammatory bowel disease. Total RNA, at roughly 3.5 ug, went into every TCR library. TCRdb derives one entry per CDR3 protein from the 5' RACE reads, leaving out DNA. This table holds under 150,000 distinct CDR3 sequences. Germline V gene data show CDR1 as MNHNS and CDR2 as SASEGT. The CDR3 contains 15 residues. The chain carries TRBV6-1 and TRBJ1-6; TCRdb proposes TRBD1, but this gene call is untestable without DNA. The receptor comes from a human donor with ulcerative colitis or Crohn's disease, or a healthy co-twin of an affected twin (not recorded which). The sequenced material came from blood. CDR3 residues: CASSPRRQGTSPLHF.